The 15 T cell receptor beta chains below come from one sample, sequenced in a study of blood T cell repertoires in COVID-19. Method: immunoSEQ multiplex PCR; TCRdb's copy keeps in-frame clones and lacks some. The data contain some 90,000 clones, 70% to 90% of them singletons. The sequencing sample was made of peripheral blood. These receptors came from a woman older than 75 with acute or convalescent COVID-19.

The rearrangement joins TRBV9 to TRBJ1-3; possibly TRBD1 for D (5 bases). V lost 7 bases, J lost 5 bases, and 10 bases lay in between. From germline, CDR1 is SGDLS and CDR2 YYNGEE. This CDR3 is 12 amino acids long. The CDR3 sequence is CASGRGRNTIYF. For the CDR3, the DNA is TGTGCCAGCGGAAGGGGCCGAAACACCATATATTTT.

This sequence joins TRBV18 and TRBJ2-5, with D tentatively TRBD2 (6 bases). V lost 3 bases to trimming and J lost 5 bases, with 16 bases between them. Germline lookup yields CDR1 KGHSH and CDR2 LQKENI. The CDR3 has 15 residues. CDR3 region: CASSPGTSKMETQYF. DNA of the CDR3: TGTGCCAGCTCACCCGGGACTTCGAAGATGGAGACCCAGTACTTC.

The CDR3 DNA is TGCGCCAGCAGCCGCCTACTACAGGGGGCATTGAATTCACCCCTCCACTTT. Protein: CASSRLLQGALNSPLHF. The V gene is TRBV4-1, the J gene TRBJ1-6; 9 bases align to TRBD1. Germline-derived CDR1 and CDR2 are MGHRA and YSYEKL. After removal of 4 bases from V and 7 bases from J, the junction contained 11 bases not matched to a gene. CDR3 length: 17 residues.

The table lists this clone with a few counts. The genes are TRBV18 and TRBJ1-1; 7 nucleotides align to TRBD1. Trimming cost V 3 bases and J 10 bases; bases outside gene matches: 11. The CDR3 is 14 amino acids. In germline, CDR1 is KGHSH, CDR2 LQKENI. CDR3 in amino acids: CASSPGTDTGGAFF. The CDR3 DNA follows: TGTGCCAGCTCACCGGGGACAGATACCGGGGGAGCTTTCTTT.

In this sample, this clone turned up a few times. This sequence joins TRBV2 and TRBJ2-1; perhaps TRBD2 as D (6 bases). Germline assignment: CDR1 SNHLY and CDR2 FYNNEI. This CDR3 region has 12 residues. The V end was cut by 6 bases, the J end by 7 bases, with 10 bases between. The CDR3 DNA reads TGTGCCAGCAGACCCGCGGGGAATGAGCAGTTCTTC. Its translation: CASRPAGNEQFF.

The CDR3 sequence: CASSPRGSDSPLHF. The DNA of the CDR3 is TGTGCCAGCAGCCCCAGGGGGTCTGATTCACCCCTCCACTTT. The gene calls are TRBV7-6 and TRBJ1-6; 7 positions match TRBD1. J lost 8 bases, V lost 5 bases, and 6 bases had no gene match. From germline, CDR1 is SGHVS and CDR2 FNYEAQ. The length of the CDR3 is 14 residues.

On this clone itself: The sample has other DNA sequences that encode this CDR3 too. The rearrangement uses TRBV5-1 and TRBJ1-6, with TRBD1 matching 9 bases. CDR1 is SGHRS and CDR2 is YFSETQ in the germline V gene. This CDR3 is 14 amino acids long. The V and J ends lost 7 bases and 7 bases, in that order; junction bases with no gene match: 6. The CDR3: CASSRTGANSPLHF. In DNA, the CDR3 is TGCGCCAGCTCGCGGACAGGGGCAAATTCACCCCTCCACTTT.

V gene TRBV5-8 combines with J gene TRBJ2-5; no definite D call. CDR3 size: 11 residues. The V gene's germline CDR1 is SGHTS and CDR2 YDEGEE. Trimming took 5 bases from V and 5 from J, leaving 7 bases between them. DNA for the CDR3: TGTGCCAGCAGTATTGGCGAGACCCAGTACTTC. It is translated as CASSIGETQYF. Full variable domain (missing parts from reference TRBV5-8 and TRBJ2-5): EAGVTQSPTHLIKTRGQQATLRCSPISGHTSVYWYQQALGLGLQFLLWYDEGEERNRGNFPPRFSGRQFPNYSSELNVNALELEDSALYLCASSIGETQYFGPGTRLLVL.

CDR3 DNA: TGTGCCAGCAGAAGACAGGGGGCTGGAAACACCATATATTTT. As protein: CASRRQGAGNTIYF. The V call is TRBV6-5, the J call TRBJ1-3, with TRBD1 identical over 9 bases. The CDR3 has 14 residues. CDR1 and CDR2 (germline): MNHEY, SVGAGI. Trimming cost V 6 bases and J 2 bases; bases outside gene matches: 2.

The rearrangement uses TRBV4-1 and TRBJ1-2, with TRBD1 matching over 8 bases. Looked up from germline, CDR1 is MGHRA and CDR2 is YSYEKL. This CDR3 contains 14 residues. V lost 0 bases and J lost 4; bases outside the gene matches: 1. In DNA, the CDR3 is TGCGCCAGCAGCCAAGACGGACAGGGCTATGGCTACACCTTC. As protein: CASSQDGQGYGYTF.

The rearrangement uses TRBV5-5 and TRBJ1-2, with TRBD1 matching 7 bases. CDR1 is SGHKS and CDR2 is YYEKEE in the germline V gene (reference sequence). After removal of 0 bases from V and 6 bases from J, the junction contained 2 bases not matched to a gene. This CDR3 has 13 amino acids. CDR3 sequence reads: CASSLEQGHGYTF. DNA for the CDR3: TGTGCCAGCAGCTTGGAACAGGGGCATGGCTACACCTTC.

The CDR3 DNA is TGTGCCAGCAGCTTAGCGAGGACCGGGGAGCTGTTTTTT. As protein: CASSLARTGELFF. The chain is built from TRBV7-8 and TRBJ2-2; D remains unclear. Trimming took off 0 bases at V and 5 bases at J, with 4 bases between the two ends. Germline V gene lookup returns CDR1 SGHVS and CDR2 FQNEAQ. The CDR3 covers 13 residues.

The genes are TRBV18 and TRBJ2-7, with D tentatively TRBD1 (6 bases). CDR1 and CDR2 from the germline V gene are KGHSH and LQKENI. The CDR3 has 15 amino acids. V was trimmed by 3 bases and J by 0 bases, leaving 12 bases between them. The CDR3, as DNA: TGTGCCAGCTCACCCGACAGGCCTTACTCCTACGAGCAGTACTTC. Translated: CASSPDRPYSYEQYF.

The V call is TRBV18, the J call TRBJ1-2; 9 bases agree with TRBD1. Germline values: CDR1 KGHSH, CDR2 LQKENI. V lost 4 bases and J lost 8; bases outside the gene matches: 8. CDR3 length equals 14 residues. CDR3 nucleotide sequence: TGTGCCAGCTCACGCAACTGGGACAGGGAGGGCTACACCTTC. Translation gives CASSRNWDREGYTF.

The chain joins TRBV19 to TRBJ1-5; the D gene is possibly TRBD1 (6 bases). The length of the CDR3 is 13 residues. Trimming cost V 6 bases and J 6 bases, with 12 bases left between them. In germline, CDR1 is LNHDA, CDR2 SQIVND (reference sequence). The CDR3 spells CASRDRAAQPQHF. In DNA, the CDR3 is TGTGCCAGTAGGGACAGAGCGGCTCAGCCCCAGCATTTT.